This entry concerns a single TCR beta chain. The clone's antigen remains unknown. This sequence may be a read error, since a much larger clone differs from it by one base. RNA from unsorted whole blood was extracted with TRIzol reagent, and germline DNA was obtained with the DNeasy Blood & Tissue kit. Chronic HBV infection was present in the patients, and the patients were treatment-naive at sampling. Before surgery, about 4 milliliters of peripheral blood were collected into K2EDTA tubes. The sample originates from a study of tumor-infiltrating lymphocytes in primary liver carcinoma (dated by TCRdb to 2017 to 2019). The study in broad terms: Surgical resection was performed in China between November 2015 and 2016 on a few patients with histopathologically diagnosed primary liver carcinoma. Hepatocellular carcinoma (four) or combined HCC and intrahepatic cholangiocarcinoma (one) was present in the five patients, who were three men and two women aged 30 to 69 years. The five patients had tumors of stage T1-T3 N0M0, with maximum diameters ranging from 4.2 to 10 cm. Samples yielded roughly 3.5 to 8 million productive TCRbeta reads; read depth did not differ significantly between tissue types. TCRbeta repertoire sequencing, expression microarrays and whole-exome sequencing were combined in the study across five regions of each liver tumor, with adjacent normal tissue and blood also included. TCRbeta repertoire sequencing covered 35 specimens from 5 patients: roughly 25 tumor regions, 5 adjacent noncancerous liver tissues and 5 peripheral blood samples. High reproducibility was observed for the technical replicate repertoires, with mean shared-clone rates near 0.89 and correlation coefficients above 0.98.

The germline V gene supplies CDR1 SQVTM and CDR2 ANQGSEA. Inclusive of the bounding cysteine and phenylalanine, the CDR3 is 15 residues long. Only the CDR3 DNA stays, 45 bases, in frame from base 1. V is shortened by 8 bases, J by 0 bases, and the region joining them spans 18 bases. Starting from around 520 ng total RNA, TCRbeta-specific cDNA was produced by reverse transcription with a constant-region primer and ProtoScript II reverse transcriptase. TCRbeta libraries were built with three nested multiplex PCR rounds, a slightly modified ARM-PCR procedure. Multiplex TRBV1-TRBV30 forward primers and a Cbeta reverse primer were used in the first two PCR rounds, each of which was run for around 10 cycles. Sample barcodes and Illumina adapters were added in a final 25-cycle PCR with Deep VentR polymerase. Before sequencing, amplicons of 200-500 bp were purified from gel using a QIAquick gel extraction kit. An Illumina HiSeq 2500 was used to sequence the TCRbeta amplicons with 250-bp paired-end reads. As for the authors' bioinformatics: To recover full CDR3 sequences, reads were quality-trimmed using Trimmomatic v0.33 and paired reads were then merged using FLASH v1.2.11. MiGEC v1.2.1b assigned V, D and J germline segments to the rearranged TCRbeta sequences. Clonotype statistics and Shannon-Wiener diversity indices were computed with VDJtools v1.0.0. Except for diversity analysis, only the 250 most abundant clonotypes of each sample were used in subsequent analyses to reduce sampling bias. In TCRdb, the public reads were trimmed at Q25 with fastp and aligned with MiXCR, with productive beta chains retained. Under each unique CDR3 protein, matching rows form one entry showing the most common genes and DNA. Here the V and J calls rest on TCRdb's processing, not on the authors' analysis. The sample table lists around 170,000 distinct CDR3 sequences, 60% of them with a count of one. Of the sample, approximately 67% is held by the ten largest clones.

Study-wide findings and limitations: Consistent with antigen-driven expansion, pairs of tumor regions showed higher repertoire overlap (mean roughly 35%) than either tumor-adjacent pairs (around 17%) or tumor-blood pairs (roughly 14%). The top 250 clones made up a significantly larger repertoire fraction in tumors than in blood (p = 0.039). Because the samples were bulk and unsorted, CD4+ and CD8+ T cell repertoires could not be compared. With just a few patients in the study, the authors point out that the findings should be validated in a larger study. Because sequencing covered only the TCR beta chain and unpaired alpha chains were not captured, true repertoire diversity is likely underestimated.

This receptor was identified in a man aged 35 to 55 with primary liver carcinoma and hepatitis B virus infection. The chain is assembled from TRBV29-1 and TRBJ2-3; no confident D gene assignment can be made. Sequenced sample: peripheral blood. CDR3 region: CSLCRTPTSTDTQYF. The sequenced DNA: TGCAGCCTATGCCGTACTCCGACTAGCACAGATACGCAGTATTTT.